This T cell receptor (beta chain) appears in the sequencing data of a study of T cell repertoires in cytomegalovirus infection. Study-level background: In public TCR beta signatures, there were indications of both CMV infection and matching HLA type.

One entry per CDR3 protein results from TCRdb running MiXCR on the reads. Of approximately 700,000 distinct CDR3 sequences listed, roughly 36% are singletons. Trimming cost V 6 bases and J 0 bases, with 20 bases left between them. The CDR3 loop spans 17 amino acids. Germline loops: CDR1 MNHEY, CDR2 SVGAGI. Study findings and constraints: The ex vivo response was dominated by HLA-C-restricted CMV-specific TCR beta clonotypes. Frequencies of public TCR beta families were cumulated, and this identified carriers of CMV plus the relevant HLA.

This clonotype was found a few times. Its cognate antigen is unknown. Material: PBMCs. This TCR was sampled from a human donor in good health (CMV status not recorded). Some clones in this sample may be carry-over from other donors' samples. The rearrangement uses TRBV6-5 and TRBJ1-1, with a weak D call TRBD1 (5 bases). Here the CDR3 DNA reads TGTGCCAGCAGGCGTACTCCGGGGCCACCCATGAACACTGAAGCTTTCTTT. Amino acid sequence: CASRRTPGPPMNTEAFF.